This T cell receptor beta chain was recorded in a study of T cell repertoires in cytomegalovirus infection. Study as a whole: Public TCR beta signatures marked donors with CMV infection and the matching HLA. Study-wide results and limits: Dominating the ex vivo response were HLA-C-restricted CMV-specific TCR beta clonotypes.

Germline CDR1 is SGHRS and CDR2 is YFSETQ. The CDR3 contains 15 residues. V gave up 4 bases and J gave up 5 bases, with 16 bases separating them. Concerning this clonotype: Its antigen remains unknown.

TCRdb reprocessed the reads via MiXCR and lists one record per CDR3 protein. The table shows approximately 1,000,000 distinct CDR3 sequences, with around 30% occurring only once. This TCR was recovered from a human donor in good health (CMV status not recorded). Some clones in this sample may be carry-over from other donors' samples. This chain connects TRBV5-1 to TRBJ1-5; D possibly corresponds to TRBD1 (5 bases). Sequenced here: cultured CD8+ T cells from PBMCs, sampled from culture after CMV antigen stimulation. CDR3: CASSPEGEVYQPQHF. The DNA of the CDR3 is TGCGCCAGCAGCCCGGAAGGGGAGGTTTATCAGCCCCAGCATTTT.